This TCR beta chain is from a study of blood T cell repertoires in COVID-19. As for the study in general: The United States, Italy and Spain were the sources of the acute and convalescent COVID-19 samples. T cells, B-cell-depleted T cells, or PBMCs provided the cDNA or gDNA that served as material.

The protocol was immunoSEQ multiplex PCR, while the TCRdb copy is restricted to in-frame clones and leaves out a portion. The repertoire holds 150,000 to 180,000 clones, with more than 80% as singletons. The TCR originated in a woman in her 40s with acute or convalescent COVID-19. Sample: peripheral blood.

DNA of the CDR3: TGTGCCAGCAGCTTAACGGCAGGAGGGAACACTGAAGCTTTCTTT. It translates to CASSLTAGGNTEAFF. The V call is TRBV7-3, the J call TRBJ1-1, with D uncertain. This CDR3 has 15 residues. Germline CDR1 SGHTA, CDR2 FQGTGA. V was cut by 0 bases and J by 1 base, with 9 bases left in between.